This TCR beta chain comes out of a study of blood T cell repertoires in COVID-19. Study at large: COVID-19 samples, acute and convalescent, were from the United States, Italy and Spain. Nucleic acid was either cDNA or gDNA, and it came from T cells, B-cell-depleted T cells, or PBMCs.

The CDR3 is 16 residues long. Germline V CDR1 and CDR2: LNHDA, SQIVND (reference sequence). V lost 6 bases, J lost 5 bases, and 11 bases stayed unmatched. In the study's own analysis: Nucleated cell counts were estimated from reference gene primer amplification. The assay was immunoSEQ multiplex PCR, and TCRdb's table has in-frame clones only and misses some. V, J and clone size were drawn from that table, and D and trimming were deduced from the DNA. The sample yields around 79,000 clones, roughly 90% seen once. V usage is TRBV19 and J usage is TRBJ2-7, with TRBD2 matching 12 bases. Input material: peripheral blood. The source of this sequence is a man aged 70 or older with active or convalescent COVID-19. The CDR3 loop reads CASRTSGRLSGNEQYF. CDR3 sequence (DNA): TGTGCCAGTAGAACTAGCGGGAGGCTGAGTGGGAACGAGCAGTACTTC.